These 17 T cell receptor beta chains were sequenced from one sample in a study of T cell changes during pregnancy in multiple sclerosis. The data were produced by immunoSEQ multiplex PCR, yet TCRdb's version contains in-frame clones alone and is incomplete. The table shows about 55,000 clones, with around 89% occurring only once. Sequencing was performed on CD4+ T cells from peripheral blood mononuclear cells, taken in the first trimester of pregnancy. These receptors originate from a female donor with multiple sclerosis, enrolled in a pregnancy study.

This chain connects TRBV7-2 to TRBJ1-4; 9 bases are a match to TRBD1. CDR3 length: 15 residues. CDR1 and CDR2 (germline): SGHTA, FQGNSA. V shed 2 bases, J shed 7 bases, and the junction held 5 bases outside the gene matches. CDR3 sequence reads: CASSLQTGGSEKLFF. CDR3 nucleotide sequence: TGTGCCAGCAGCTTACAAACAGGGGGCAGTGAAAAACTGTTTTTT.

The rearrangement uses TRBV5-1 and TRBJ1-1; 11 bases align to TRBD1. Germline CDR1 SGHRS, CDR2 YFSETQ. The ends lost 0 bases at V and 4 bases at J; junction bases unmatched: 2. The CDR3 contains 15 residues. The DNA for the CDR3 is TGCGCCAGCAGCTTGGGGGACAGGGGGTTCACTGAAGCTTTCTTT. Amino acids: CASSLGDRGFTEAFF.

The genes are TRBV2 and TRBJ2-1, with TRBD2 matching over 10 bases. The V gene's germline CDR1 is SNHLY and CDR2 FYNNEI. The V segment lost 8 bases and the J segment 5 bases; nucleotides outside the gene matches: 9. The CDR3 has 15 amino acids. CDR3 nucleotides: TGTGCCAGCCTAGGCGAACTAGCGGGAAACAATGAGCAGTTCTTC. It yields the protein CASLGELAGNNEQFF.

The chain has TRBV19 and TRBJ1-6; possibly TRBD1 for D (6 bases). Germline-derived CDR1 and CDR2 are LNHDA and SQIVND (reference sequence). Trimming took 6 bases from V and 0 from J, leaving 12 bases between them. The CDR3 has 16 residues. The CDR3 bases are TGTGCCAGTAGGACCACAGGGCGCTCCTATAATTCACCCCTCCACTTT. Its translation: CASRTTGRSYNSPLHF.

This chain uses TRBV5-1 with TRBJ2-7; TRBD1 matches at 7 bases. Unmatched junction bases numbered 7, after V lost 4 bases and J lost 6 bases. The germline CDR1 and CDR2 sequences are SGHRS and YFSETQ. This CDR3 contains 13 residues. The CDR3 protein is CASSIDRVAEQYF. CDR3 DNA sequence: TGCGCCAGCAGCATCGACAGGGTTGCCGAGCAGTACTTC.

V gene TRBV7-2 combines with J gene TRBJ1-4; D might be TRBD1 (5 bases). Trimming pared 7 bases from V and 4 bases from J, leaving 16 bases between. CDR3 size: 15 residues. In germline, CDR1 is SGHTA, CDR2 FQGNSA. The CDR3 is CASTLPGLINEKLFF. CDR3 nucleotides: TGTGCCAGCACCCTTCCGGGACTAATTAATGAAAAACTGTTTTTT.

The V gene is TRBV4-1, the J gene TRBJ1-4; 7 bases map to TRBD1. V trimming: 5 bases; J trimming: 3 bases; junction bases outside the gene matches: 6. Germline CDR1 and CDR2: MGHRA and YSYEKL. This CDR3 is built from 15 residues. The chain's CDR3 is CASSRTGLANEKLFF. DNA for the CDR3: TGCGCCAGCAGCAGGACAGGCTTAGCTAATGAAAAACTGTTTTTT.

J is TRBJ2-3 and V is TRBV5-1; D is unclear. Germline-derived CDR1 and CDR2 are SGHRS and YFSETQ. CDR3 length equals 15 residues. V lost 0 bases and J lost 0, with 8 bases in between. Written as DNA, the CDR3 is TGCGCCAGCAGCTTGGTTTTCGGGAGCACAGATACGCAGTATTTT. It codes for CASSLVFGSTDTQYF.

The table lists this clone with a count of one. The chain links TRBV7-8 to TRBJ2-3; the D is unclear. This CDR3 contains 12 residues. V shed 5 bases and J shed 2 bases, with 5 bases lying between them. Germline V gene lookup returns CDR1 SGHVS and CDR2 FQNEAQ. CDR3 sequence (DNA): TGTGCCAGCAGCGAGTTCACAGATACGCAGTATTTT. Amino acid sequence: CASSEFTDTQYF. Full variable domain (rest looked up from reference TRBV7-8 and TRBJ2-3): GAGVSQSPRYKVAKRGQDVALRCDPISGHVSLFWYQQALGQGPEFLTYFQNEAQLDKSGLPSDRFFAERPEGSVSTLKIQRTQQEDSAVYLCASSEFTDTQYFGPGTRLTVL.

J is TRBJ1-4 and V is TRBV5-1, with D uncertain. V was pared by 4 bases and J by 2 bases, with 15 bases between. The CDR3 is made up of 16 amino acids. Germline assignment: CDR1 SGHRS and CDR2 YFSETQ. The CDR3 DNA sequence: TGCGCCAGCAGCACTGCAGCGGCTGGGACTAATGAAAAACTGTTTTTT. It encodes CASSTAAAGTNEKLFF.

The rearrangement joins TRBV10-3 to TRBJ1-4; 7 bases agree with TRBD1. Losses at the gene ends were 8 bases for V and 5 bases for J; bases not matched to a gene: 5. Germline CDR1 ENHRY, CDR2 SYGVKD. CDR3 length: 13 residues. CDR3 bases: TGTGCCATCGCCCAGGGGGTGAATGAAAAACTGTTTTTT. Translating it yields CAIAQGVNEKLFF.

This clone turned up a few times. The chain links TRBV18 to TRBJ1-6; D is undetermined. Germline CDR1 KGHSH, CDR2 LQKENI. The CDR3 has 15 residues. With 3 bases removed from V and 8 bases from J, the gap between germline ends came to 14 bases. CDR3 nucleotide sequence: TGTGCCAGCTCACCTAAGTGGGAGGGAGATTCACCCCTCCACTTT. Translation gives CASSPKWEGDSPLHF.

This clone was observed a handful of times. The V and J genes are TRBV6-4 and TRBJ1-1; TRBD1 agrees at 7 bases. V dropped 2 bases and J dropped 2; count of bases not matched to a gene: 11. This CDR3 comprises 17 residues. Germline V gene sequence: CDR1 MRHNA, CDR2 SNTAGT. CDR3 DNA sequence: TGTGCCAGCAGTGACGTCAAACGTGGGACAGTTAACACTGAAGCTTTCTTT. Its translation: CASSDVKRGTVNTEAFF.

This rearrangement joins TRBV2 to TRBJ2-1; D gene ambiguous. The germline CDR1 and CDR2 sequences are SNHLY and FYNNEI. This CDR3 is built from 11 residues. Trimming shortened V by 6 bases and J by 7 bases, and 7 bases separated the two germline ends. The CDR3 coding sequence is TGTGCCAGCAGCCTTACTAATGAGCAGTTCTTC. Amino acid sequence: CASSLTNEQFF.

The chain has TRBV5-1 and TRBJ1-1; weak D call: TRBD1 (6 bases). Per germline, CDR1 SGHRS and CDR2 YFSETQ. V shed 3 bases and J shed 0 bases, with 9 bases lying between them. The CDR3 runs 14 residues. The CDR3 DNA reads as TGCGCCAGCAGCTGGACAGACATGAACACTGAAGCTTTCTTT. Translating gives CASSWTDMNTEAFF.

CDR3 bases: TGTGCCAGCAGAACAGGGTCCTACAATGAGCAGTTCTTC. It codes for CASRTGSYNEQFF. This rearrangement joins TRBV6-6 to TRBJ2-1; D may be TRBD1 (6 bases). In germline, CDR1 is MNHNY, CDR2 SVGAGI (reference sequence). V lost 6 bases to trimming and J lost 1 base, with 7 bases between them. This CDR3 comprises 13 residues.

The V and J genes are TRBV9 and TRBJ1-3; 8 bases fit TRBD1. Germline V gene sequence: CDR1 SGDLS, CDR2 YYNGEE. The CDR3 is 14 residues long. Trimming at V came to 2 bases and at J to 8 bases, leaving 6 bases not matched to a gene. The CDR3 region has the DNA TGTGCCAGCAGCGTCGAAGGACAGGGTGACACCATATATTTT. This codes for CASSVEGQGDTIYF.